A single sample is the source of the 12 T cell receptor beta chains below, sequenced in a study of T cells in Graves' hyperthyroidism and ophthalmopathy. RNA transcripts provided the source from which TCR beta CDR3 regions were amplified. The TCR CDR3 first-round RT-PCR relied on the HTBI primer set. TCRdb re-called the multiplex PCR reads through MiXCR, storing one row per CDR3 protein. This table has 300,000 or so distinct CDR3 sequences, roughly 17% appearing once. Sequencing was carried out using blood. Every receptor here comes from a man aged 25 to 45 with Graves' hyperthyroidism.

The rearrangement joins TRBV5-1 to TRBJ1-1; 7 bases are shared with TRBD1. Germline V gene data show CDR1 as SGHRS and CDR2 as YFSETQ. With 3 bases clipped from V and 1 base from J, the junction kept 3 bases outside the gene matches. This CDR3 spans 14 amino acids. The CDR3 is CASSWDSRNTEAFF. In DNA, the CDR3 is TGCGCCAGCAGCTGGGACAGCCGGAACACTGAAGCTTTCTTT. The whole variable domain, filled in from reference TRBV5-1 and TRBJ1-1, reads KAGVTQTPRYLIKTRGQQVTLSCSPISGHRSVSWYQQTPGQGLQFLFEYFSETQRNKGNFPGRFSGRQFSNSRSEMNVSTLELGDSALYLCASSWDSRNTEAFFGQGTRLTVV.

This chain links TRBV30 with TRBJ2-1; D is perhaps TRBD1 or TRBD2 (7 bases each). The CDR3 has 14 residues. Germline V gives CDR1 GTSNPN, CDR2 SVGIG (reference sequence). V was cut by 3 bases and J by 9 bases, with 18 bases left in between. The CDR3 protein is CAWRGEGQISEQFF. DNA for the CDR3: TGTGCCTGGAGGGGGGAGGGACAGATAAGTGAGCAGTTCTTC.

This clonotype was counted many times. The CDR3 is CASSLEAESYEQYF. The CDR3, as DNA: TGCGCCAGCAGCTTGGAGGCGGAATCCTACGAGCAGTACTTC. The J gene is TRBJ2-7, the V gene TRBV5-1; D unclear. This CDR3 is 14 amino acids long. CDR1 is SGHRS and CDR2 is YFSETQ in the germline V gene. V was shortened by 0 bases and J by 1 base, with 8 bases between the two germline ends.

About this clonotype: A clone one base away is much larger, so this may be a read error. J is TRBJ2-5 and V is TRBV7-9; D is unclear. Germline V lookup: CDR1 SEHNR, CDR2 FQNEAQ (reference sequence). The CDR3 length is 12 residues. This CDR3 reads CASSLFQETLYF. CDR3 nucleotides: TGTGCCAGCAGCTTGTTCCAAGAGACCCTGTACTTC.

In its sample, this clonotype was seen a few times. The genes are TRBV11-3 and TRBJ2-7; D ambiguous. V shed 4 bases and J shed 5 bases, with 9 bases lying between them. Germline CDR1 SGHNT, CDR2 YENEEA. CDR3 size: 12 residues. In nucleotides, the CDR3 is TGTGCCAGCAGCTCAGGATGGAACGAGCAGTACTTC. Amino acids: CASSSGWNEQYF.

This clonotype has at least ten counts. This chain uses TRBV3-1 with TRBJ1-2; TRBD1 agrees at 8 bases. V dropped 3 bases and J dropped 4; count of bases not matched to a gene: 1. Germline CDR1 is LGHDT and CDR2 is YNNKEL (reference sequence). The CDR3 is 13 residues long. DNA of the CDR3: TGTGCCAGCAGCCAGGGACAGGTCTATGGCTACACCTTC. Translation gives CASSQGQVYGYTF.

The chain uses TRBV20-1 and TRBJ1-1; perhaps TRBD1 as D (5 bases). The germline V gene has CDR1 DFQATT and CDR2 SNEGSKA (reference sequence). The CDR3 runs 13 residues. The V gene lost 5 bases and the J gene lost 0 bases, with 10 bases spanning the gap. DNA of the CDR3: TGCAGTGCTTCGGGGGGACTGAACACTGAAGCTTTCTTT. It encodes CSASGGLNTEAFF.

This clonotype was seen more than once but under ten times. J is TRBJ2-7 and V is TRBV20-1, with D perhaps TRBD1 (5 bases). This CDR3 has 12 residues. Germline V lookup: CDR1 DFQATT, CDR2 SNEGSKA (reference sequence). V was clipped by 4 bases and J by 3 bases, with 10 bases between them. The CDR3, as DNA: TGCAGTGCTAAGACAGTCTACTACGAGCAGTACTTC. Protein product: CSAKTVYYEQYF.

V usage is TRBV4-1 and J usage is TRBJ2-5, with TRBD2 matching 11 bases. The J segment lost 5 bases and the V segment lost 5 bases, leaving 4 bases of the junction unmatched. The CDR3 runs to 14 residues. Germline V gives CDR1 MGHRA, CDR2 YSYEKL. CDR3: CASSETSGSETQYF. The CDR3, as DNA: TGCGCCAGCAGCGAAACTAGCGGGAGTGAGACCCAGTACTTC.

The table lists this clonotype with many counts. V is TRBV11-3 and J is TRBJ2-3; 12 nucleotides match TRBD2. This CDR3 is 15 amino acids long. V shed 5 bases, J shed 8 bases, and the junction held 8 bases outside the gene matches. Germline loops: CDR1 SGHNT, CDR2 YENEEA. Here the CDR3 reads CASSRLAGVSGTQYF. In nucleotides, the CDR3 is TGTGCCAGCAGCCGACTAGCGGGAGTTTCGGGTACGCAGTATTTT.

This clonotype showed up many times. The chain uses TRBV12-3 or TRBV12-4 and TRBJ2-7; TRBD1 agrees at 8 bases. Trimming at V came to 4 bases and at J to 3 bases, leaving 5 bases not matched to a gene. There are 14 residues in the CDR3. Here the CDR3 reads CASSSPTGVYEQYF. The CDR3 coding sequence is TGTGCCAGCAGTTCCCCGACAGGGGTCTACGAGCAGTACTTC.

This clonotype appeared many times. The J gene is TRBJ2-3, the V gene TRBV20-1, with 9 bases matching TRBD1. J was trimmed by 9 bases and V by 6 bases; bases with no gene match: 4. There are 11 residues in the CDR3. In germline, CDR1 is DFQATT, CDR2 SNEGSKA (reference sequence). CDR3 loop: CSAPTGGTQYF. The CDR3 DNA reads TGCAGTGCGCCGACAGGGGGGACGCAGTATTTT.